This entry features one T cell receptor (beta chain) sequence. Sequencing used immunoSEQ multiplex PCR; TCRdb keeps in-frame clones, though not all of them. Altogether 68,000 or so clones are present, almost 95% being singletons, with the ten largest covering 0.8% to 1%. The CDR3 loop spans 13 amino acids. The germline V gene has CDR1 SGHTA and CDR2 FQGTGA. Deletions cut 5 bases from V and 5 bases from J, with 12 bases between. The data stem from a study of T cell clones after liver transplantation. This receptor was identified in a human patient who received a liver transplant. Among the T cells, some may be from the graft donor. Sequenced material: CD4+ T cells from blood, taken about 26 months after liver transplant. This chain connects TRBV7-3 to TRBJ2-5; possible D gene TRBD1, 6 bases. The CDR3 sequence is CASSPDRSETQYF. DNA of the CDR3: TGTGCCAGCAGCCCCGACAGGTCGGAGACCCAGTACTTC.